The present TCR beta chain was sequenced within a study of T cell responses to AZD1222 COVID-19 vaccine. Looking at the study overall: Researchers grouped second doses given at about 4 or about 12 weeks into one pool. General study points: Only five or six individuals given AZD1222 were seropositive at baseline.

Sequencing used immunoSEQ multiplex PCR; TCRdb keeps in-frame clones, though not all of them. In the table there are around 160,000 clones, around 93% of which are singletons. Details on this clone: Antigen specificity is unknown.

The CDR3 runs 15 residues. With 7 bases removed from V and 3 bases from J, the gap between germline ends came to 17 bases. CDR1 is SNHLY, CDR2 FYNNEI, per germline. V gene TRBV2 combines with J gene TRBJ2-3; weak D call: TRBD2 (6 bases). The material was peripheral blood, obtained on day 0 of AZD1222 vaccination. The clonotype was recovered from an adult in good health. CDR3: CASTSQTRGTDTQYF. CDR3 bases: TGTGCCAGCACCTCCCAGACCCGGGGGACAGATACGCAGTATTTT. The complete variable domain, with remaining parts taken from reference TRBV2 and TRBJ2-3, reads EPEVTQTPSHQVTQMGQEVILRCVPISNHLYFYWYRQILGQKVEFLVSFYNNEISEKSEIFDDQFSVERPDGSNFTLKIRSTKLEDSAMYFCASTSQTRGTDTQYFGPGTRLTVL.